This paragraph covers one T cell receptor (beta chain) sequence. Antigen: not known. The sample is drawn from a study of Ad26.COV2.S vaccination and SARS-CoV-2 variants. Across the whole study: Once, or twice with 56 days between doses, Ad26.COV2.S was given intramuscularly.

TCRdb's table, derived via immunoSEQ multiplex PCR, lists solely in-frame clones and lacks some. The sample includes roughly 300,000 clones, around 89% seen only once; the top ten take approximately 5%. The treatment was: 19 received Ad26.COV2.S at low or high dose, single or two shots; 5 received placebo; per-sample allocation not given. Day 63 after the first vaccine or placebo injection was the time point for sampling. General observations from the study: Similar non-spike TCR breadth was observed in recipients of vaccine and of placebo.

There are 12 residues in the CDR3. CDR1 is MNHNY and CDR2 is SVGAGI in the germline V gene (reference sequence). With 4 bases clipped from V and 6 bases from J, the junction kept 1 base outside the gene matches. The specimen was peripheral blood, collected in a trial of Ad26.COV2.S vaccine versus placebo. The sequence derives from a person aged 18-60 years who received the Ad26.COV2.S COVID-19 vaccine or a placebo. V is TRBV6-6 and J is TRBJ2-7, with TRBD1 matching over 9 bases. The CDR3 spells CASSSDRGEQYF. CDR3 coding DNA: TGTGCCAGCAGTTCGGACAGGGGCGAGCAGTACTTC.